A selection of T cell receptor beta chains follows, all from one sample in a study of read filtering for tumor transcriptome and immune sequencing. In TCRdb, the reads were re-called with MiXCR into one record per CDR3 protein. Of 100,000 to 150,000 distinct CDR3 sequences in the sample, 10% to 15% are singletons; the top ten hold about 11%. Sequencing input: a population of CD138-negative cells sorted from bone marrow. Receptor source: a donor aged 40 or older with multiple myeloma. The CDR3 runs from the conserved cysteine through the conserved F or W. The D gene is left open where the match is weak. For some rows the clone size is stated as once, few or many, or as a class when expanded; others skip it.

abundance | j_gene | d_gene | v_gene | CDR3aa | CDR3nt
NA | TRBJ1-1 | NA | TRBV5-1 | CASSLAAKRGTEAFF | TGCGCCAGCAGCTTGGCGGCAAAAAGGGGCACTGAAGCTTTCTTT
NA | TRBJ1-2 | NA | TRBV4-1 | CASSEGSIRTHYGYTF | TGCGCCAGCAGCGAAGGGTCCATCAGGACCCACTATGGCTACACCTTC
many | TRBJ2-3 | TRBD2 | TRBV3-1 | CASSPHRASGSTDTQYF | TGTGCCAGCAGCCCCCATCGGGCTAGCGGGAGCACAGATACGCAGTATTTT
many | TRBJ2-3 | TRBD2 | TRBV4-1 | CASSQEPLASGTNTDTQYF | TGCGCCAGCAGCCAAGAACCCCTCGCATCCGGGACTAACACAGATACGCAGTATTTT
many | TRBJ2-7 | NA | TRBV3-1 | CASSQLYEQYF | TGTGCCAGCAGCCAGCTGTACGAGCAGTACTTC
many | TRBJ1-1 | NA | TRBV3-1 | CASSQSRGIPEAFF | TGTGCCAGCAGCCAAAGTCGAGGGATCCCTGAAGCTTTCTTT
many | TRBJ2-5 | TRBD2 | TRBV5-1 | CASSSGLAGFQETQYF | TGCGCCAGCAGCTCGGGACTAGCGGGGTTCCAAGAGACCCAGTACTTC
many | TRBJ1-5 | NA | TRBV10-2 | CASSEWNNQPQHF | TGCGCCAGCAGTGAGTGGAACAATCAGCCCCAGCATTTT
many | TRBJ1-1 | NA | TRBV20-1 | CSARGPVGTEAFF | TGCAGTGCTAGAGGGCCCGTAGGCACTGAAGCTTTCTTT
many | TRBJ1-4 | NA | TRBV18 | CASSPPKLNEKLFF | TGTGCCAGCTCACCACCGAAGTTGAATGAAAAACTGTTTTTT
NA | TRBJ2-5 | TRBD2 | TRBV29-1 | CSVAGSGSHPQETQYF | TGCAGCGTCGCGGGGAGCGGGAGCCATCCCCAAGAGACCCAGTACTTC
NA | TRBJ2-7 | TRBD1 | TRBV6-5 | CASSYWTGGAYEQYF | TGTGCCAGCAGTTACTGGACAGGGGGTGCCTACGAGCAGTACTTC
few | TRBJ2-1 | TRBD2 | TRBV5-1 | CASSIWREADGQFF | TGCGCCAGCAGCATCTGGCGGGAGGCTGATGGGCAGTTCTTC
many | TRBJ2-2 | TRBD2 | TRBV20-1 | CSARGTSGRVQELFF | TGCAGTGCCAGAGGGACTAGCGGGAGGGTGCAGGAGCTGTTTTTT
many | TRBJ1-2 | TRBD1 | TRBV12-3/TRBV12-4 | CASLGGQGQGYTF | TGTGCCAGCCTCGGGGGACAGGGGCAGGGCTACACCTTC
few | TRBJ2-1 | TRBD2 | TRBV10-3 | CAISESPSGSGRNEQFF | TGTGCCATCAGTGAGTCTCCTAGCGGGAGCGGTCGCAATGAGCAGTTCTTC
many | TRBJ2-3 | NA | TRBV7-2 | CASSLQLVTDTQYF | TGTGCCAGCAGCTTACAACTGGTTACAGATACGCAGTATTTT
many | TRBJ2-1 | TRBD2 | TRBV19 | CASSSLAAYNEQFF | TGTGCCAGTAGTTCCCTAGCGGCGTACAATGAGCAGTTCTTC
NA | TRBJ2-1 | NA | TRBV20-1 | CSAIDGASSSYNEQFF | TGCAGCGCCATAGACGGCGCATCGAGCTCCTACAATGAGCAGTTCTTC
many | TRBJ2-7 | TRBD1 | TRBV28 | CASSSGQSYEQYF | TGTGCCAGCAGTTCGGGACAGTCCTACGAGCAGTACTTC
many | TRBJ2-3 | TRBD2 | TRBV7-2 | CASSPRTSDTDTQYF | TGTGCCAGCAGCCCGAGGACTAGCGACACAGATACGCAGTATTTT
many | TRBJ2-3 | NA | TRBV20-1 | CSANFGGLGIDTQYF | TGCAGTGCTAATTTTGGAGGACTTGGGATAGATACGCAGTATTTT
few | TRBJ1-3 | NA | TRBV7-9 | CASRQDSGNTIYF | TGTGCCAGCCGACAGGACTCTGGAAACACCATATATTTT
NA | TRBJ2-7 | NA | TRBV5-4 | CASSLLGAEQYF | TGTGCCAGCAGCCTGCTGGGGGCCGAGCAGTACTTC
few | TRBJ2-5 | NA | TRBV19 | CASSWGAKETQYF | TGTGCCAGTAGCTGGGGGGCCAAAGAGACCCAGTACTTC
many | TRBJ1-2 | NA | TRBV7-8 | CASSLGRARDGYTF | TGTGCCAGCAGCTTAGGCAGGGCTCGCGATGGCTACACCTTC
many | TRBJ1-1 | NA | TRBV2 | CASSEDRAEAFF | TGTGCCAGCAGTGAAGACAGAGCTGAAGCTTTCTTT
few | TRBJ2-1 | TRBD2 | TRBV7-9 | CASSLLSGRSQEQFF | TGTGCCAGCAGCTTACTAAGCGGGAGGTCCCAAGAGCAGTTCTTC
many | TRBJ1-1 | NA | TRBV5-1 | CASSLDRNTEAFF | TGTGCCAGCAGCTTAGACAGGAACACTGAAGCTTTCTTT
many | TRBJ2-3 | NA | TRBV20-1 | CSASQGMGADTQYF | TGCAGTGCTAGTCAGGGTATGGGGGCAGATACGCAGTATTTT
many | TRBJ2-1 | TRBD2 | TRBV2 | CASKVQRGSAYNEQFF | TGTGCCAGCAAGGTACAGCGGGGGTCGGCATACAATGAGCAGTTCTTC
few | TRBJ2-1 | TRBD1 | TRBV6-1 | CASSRDRVNEQFF | TGTGCCAGCAGTCGGGACAGGGTGAATGAGCAGTTCTTC
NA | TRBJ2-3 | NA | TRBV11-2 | CASSHNTDTQYF | TGTGCCAGCAGCCACAACACAGATACGCAGTATTTT
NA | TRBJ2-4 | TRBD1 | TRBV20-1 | CSATVDRGNIQYF | TGCAGTGCTACGGTGGACAGGGGAAACATTCAGTACTTC
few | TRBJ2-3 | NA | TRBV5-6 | CASSLIYGPGGTDTQYF | TGTGCCAGCAGCTTAATTTACGGGCCGGGGGGCACAGATACGCAGTATTTT
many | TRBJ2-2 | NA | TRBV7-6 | CASSLGGYGAGELFF | TGTGCCAGCAGCTTAGGTGGCTACGGAGCCGGGGAGCTGTTTTTT
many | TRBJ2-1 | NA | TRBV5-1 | CASSRTTVAFNEQFF | TGCGCCAGCAGCAGGACGACAGTGGCGTTCAATGAGCAGTTCTTC
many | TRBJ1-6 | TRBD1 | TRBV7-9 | CASSLGDSPSPLHF | TGTGCCAGCAGCTTAGGGGACAGTCCTTCACCCCTCCACTTT
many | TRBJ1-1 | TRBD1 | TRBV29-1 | CSVAHHRGVAEAFF | TGCAGCGTTGCCCATCACAGGGGGGTGGCTGAAGCTTTCTTT
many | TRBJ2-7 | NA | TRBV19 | CASRQGPLSYEQYF | TGTGCCAGTAGACAGGGCCCCCTCTCCTACGAGCAGTACTTC
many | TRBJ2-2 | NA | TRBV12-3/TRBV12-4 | CASSRDTFTGELFF | TGTGCCAGCAGCCGGGACACATTCACCGGGGAGCTGTTTTTT
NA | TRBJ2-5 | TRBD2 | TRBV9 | CASTAGLGGETQYF | TGTGCCAGCACGGCGGGACTAGGGGGAGAGACCCAGTACTTC
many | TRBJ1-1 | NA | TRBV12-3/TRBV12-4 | CASSPRGHTEAFF | TGTGCCAGCAGCCCGCGGGGTCACACTGAAGCTTTCTTT
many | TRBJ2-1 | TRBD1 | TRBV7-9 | CASSLVGGLDEQFF | TGTGCCAGCAGCTTAGTAGGGGGCCTGGATGAGCAGTTCTTC
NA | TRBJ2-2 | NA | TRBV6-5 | CASSYSSFPLENTGELFF | TGTGCCAGCAGTTACAGTAGTTTTCCTCTCGAAAACACCGGGGAGCTGTTTTTT
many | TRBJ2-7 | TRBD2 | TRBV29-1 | CSVEVGRGVSYEQYF | TGCAGCGTTGAAGTAGGGCGGGGGGTGTCCTACGAGCAGTACTTC
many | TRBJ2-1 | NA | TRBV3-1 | CASSQEQGGRREQFF | TGTGCCAGCAGCCAAGAGCAGGGGGGCCGCCGTGAGCAGTTCTTC
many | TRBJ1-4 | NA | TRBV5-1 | CASSAGANEKLFF | TGCGCCAGCAGCGCCGGGGCTAATGAAAAACTGTTTTTT
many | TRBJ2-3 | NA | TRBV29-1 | CSVEISGATDTQYF | TGCAGCGTTGAAATTTCGGGGGCAACAGATACGCAGTATTTT
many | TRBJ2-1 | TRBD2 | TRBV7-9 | CASSLGLAGAGYEQFF | TGTGCCAGCAGCCTGGGACTAGCGGGAGCGGGCTATGAGCAGTTCTTC
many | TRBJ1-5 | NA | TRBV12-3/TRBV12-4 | CASSLKIIGNQPQHF | TGTGCCAGCAGTTTAAAAATAATCGGCAATCAGCCCCAGCATTTT
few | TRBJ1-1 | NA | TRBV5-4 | CASSLQVMNTEAFF | TGTGCCAGCAGCTTGCAGGTTATGAACACTGAAGCTTTCTTT
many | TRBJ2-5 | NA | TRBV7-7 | CASAGAGTQETQYF | TGTGCTAGCGCGGGCGCCGGGACCCAAGAGACCCAGTACTTC
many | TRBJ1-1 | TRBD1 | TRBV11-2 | CASKTTGGLYTEAFF | TGTGCCAGCAAAACGACAGGGGGTTTGTACACTGAAGCTTTCTTT
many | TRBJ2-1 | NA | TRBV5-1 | CASSPQAAGGENEQFF | TGCGCCAGCAGCCCGCAGGCCGCCGGGGGAGAGAATGAGCAGTTCTTC
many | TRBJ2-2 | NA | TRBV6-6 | CASSSGVGELFF | TGTGCCAGCAGTTCAGGGGTCGGGGAGCTGTTTTTT
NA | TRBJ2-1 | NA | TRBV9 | CASSPRLAEYNEQFF | TGTGCCAGCAGCCCCCGCCTAGCCGAGTACAATGAGCAGTTCTTC
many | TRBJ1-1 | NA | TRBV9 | CASSFTMNTEAFF | TGTGCCAGCAGCTTTACTATGAACACTGAAGCTTTCTTT